A selection of T cell receptor beta chains follows, all from one sample in a study of T-cell memory formation after mild COVID-19. TCRdb fed the 5' RACE reads into MiXCR, producing one record per CDR3 protein. This sample has 110,000 to 150,000 distinct CDR3 sequences, with almost 25% found just once. The sample comprised PBMCs or a T cell subset sorted from them (not recorded which). These receptors were taken from an adult woman who had mild COVID-19 (a few samples of this study predate the infection). Cell type and time point are not known. Each CDR3 is given with its conserved first and last residue. The D gene is left open where the match is weak. Expanded clones are given a class, and other clones once, few, many or no size at all.

clone size	D gene	V gene	CDR3 length	J gene	CDR3 DNA	CDR3 protein
.	.	TRBV11-2	12	TRBJ2-3	TGTGCCAGCAGCTTCCGCACAGATACGCAGTATTTT	CASSFRTDTQYF
.	.	TRBV5-4	13	TRBJ1-4	TGTGCCAGCGGGTTGGGAACTAATGAAAAACTGTTTTTT	CASGLGTNEKLFF
.	.	TRBV29-1	15	TRBJ2-3	TGCAGCGCCGTATGGGTTACGTCTGGCACAGATACGCAGTATTTT	CSAVWVTSGTDTQYF
few	TRBD2	TRBV29-1	16	TRBJ2-1	TGCAACCTATGTGGTTCTAGCGGGAGGTTGAGTGATGAGCAGTTCTTC	CNLCGSSGRLSDEQFF
.	TRBD2	TRBV11-3	16	TRBJ2-3	TGTGCCAGCAGCGAACGGACTAGCGGGGGCCGCATGCCGCAGTATTTT	CASSERTSGGRMPQYF
.	TRBD2	TRBV7-6	14	TRBJ2-1	TGTGCCAGCAGTTCTAGCGGCCGATACAATGAGCAGTTCTTC	CASSSSGRYNEQFF
.	.	TRBV30	15	TRBJ1-1	TGTGCCTGGAGTATTATCAGGGAACGAAACACTGAAGCTTTCTTT	CAWSIIRERNTEAFF
few	.	TRBV27	12	TRBJ1-1	TGTGCCAGCAGTTTTCGGGGGACTGAAGCTTTCTTT	CASSFRGTEAFF
few	.	TRBV18	15	TRBJ2-1	TGTGCCAGCTCACCAGCTTCTCAGGGCCGCAATGAGCAGTTCTTC	CASSPASQGRNEQFF
once	TRBD1	TRBV23-1	17	TRBJ2-7	TGCGCCAGCAGTCAAGCCCGGGACAGGGTCGCCAGGGACGAGCAGTACTTC	CASSQARDRVARDEQYF
few	.	TRBV6-2/TRBV6-3	14	TRBJ2-7	TGTGCCAGCAGCCTAGACCCGGGGAACTACGAGCAGTACTTC	CASSLDPGNYEQYF
few	.	TRBV7-9	14	TRBJ1-1	TGTGCCAGCAGCTTAGTTGTGGGGGCCTCTGAAGCTTTCTTT	CASSLVVGASEAFF
few	TRBD2	TRBV27	15	TRBJ2-7	TGTGCCAGCATCGGGGCGGGAGGGAGACTCTACGAGCAGTACTTC	CASIGAGGRLYEQYF
few	TRBD1	TRBV5-5	14	TRBJ2-1	TGTGCCAGCAGCTCCTGGACAGGTTACAATGAGCAGTTCTTC	CASSSWTGYNEQFF
few	TRBD2	TRBV29-1	14	TRBJ2-1	TGCAGCGCCCAACGGAGCGGGACCTACAATGAGCAGTTCTTC	CSAQRSGTYNEQFF
.	.	TRBV7-9	14	TRBJ2-3	TGTGCCAGCAGCTATGTCTCTAGCACAGATACGCAGTATTTT	CASSYVSSTDTQYF
once	TRBD1	TRBV3-1	15	TRBJ1-1	TGTGCCAGCAGCCCCGGGACAGGGGGGAACACTGAAGCTTTCTTT	CASSPGTGGNTEAFF
few	TRBD1	TRBV7-8	14	TRBJ2-1	TGTGCCAGCAGTTTCCAACCACAGGGGAATGAGCAGTTCTTC	CASSFQPQGNEQFF
few	.	TRBV12-3/TRBV12-4	13	TRBJ2-7	TGTGCCAGCAGTTCGGGACACACCTACGAGCAGTACTTC	CASSSGHTYEQYF
few	TRBD1	TRBV12-3/TRBV12-4	17	TRBJ1-5	TGTGCCAGCAGTCTAAATGGGGGGGGACAGGGTAATCAGCCCCAGCATTTT	CASSLNGGGQGNQPQHF
.	TRBD2	TRBV11-2	15	TRBJ2-2	TGTGCCAGCAGCACTAGCGGGGGGGCCCCCGGGGAGCTGTTTTTT	CASSTSGGAPGELFF
few	.	TRBV12-3/TRBV12-4	17	TRBJ2-1	TGTGCCAGCAGCGACCCCAGATCAGGGGCGCTACGCAATGAGCAGTTCTTC	CASSDPRSGALRNEQFF
few	TRBD1	TRBV5-1	14	TRBJ2-7	TGCGCCAGCAGCTTCCCGGGACAGCACTACGAGCAGTACTTC	CASSFPGQHYEQYF
once	TRBD1	TRBV20-1	14	TRBJ1-6	TGCAGTGCTAGAACAGGGGGCGATAATTCACCCCTCCACTTT	CSARTGGDNSPLHF
.	.	TRBV12-3/TRBV12-4	15	TRBJ2-7	TGTGCCAGCAGTCCCCGAGGGGCATCAGTCAACGAGCAGTACTTC	CASSPRGASVNEQYF
.	TRBD1	TRBV7-9	11	TRBJ2-2	TGTGGAGGGGGCCACACCGGGGAGCTGTTTTTT	CGGGHTGELFF
.	TRBD1	TRBV4-3	16	TRBJ1-3	TGCGCCAGCAGCCAAAATGGACAGGACTCTGGAAACACCATATATTTT	CASSQNGQDSGNTIYF
.	TRBD1	TRBV5-5	17	TRBJ1-2	TGTGCCAGCAGCTTGGATCAGTGGGACAGGGGTACCTATGGCTACACCTTC	CASSLDQWDRGTYGYTF
.	.	TRBV20-1	13	TRBJ2-1	TGCAGTGCTAGAGAAGGGACGGGGAATGAGCAGTTCTTC	CSAREGTGNEQFF
few	.	TRBV4-3	15	TRBJ2-3	TGCGCCAGCAGCCTCCGGTGGCGGGAAAGCGATACGCAGTATTTT	CASSLRWRESDTQYF
.	.	TRBV24-1	13	TRBJ2-1	TGTGCCACCAGTGATTCAGCCCACAATGAGCAGTTCTTC	CATSDSAHNEQFF
.	.	TRBV3-1	13	TRBJ2-3	TGTGCCAGCAGCCAAGAGGAGGAAGATACGCAGTATTTT	CASSQEEEDTQYF
few	.	TRBV6-2/TRBV6-3	14	TRBJ2-5	TGTGCCAGCAGTTACTCAGGGAATCCGGAGACCCAGTACTTC	CASSYSGNPETQYF
few	TRBD1	TRBV12-3/TRBV12-4	13	TRBJ2-7	TGTGCCAGCAGTTTAGGAGGGGGCAACGAGCAGTACTTC	CASSLGGGNEQYF
.	.	TRBV20-1	15	TRBJ2-5	TGCAGTGCTCCCTCTGGCTACCGAGACGAAGAGACCCAGTACTTC	CSAPSGYRDEETQYF
.	TRBD2	TRBV6-5	15	TRBJ2-5	TGTGCCAGCAAGGGGGAGCGGGGGGACCAAGAGACCCAGTACTTC	CASKGERGDQETQYF
.	TRBD1	TRBV5-1	14	TRBJ1-2	TGCGCCAGCAGCGTGACAGGGCCTAACTATGGCTACACCTTC	CASSVTGPNYGYTF
few	.	TRBV7-2	19	TRBJ1-3	TGTGCCAGCAGCTCTTTTGGCATGCCGGGGCGGCAGGACGGGAAACCCATATATTTT	CASSSFGMPGRQDGKPIYF
.	.	TRBV29-1	12	TRBJ2-7	TGCAGCGTTGACGGAGGGGCCTACGAGCAGTACTTC	CSVDGGAYEQYF
.	TRBD1	TRBV7-6	13	TRBJ2-7	TGTGCCAGCAGCCCCCGACAGGGGCTCGAGCAGTACTTC	CASSPRQGLEQYF
few	TRBD2	TRBV14	13	TRBJ2-5	TGTGCCAGCCGACTAGCGGGACAAGAGACCCAGTACTTC	CASRLAGQETQYF
.	.	TRBV12-3/TRBV12-4	14	TRBJ2-5	TGTGCCAGCAGTATCTCCCAGGGAGGAGGGACCCAGTACTTC	CASSISQGGGTQYF
.	.	TRBV4-1	13	TRBJ2-7	TGCGCCAGCAGCCAAGCAGTCGAGGACGAGCAGTACTTC	CASSQAVEDEQYF
.	TRBD2	TRBV4-2	16	TRBJ2-2	TGTGCCAGCAGCCAAGAAGGACTAGGGGACACCGGGGAGCTGTTTTTT	CASSQEGLGDTGELFF
.	.	TRBV12-3/TRBV12-4	12	TRBJ2-1	TGTGCCAGCAGTATGGTGGGCAATGAGCAGTTCTTC	CASSMVGNEQFF